Each of the 23 T cell receptor beta chains below was sequenced from the same sample in a study of T cell responses to AZD1222 COVID-19 vaccine. The table came from immunoSEQ multiplex PCR; TCRdb's copy has only in-frame clones and leaves some out. Of 150,000 to 200,000 clones detected, almost 95% appear once; the ten largest clones hold around 2.3%. The sequencing here drew on peripheral blood, taken on day 0 of AZD1222 vaccination. Source of these receptors: an adult in good health.

CDR3 DNA sequence: TGTGCCAGCAGTTACTCCAGGGGGGGAACCTACGAGCAGTACTTC. Amino acids: CASSYSRGGTYEQYF. The chain links TRBV6-5 to TRBJ2-7; D possibly uses TRBD1 or TRBD2 (7 bases each). V was pared by 0 bases and J by 2 bases, with 11 bases between. Germline V gives CDR1 MNHEY, CDR2 SVGAGI. The CDR3 spans 15 residues.

The V call is TRBV27, the J call TRBJ1-4, with D possibly TRBD1 on 5 matching bases. Trimming removed 0 bases at V and 4 bases at J, with 9 bases between. CDR1 is MNHEY, CDR2 SMNVEV, per germline (reference sequence). This CDR3 has 15 residues. CDR3 DNA sequence: TGTGCCAGCAGTTTATCAGCCAGGGTTAATGAAAAACTGTTTTTT. Its translation is CASSLSARVNEKLFF.

V gene TRBV27 combines with J gene TRBJ1-5; TRBD1 might be the D (5 bases). This CDR3 region has 17 residues. Trimming shortened V by 4 bases and J by 5 bases, and 21 bases separated the two germline ends. Germline values: CDR1 MNHEY, CDR2 SMNVEV (reference sequence). CDR3 in amino acids: CASSSPLRDRRDQPQHF. The CDR3 region has the DNA TGTGCCAGCAGTTCTCCTCTCCGGGACCGACGGGATCAGCCCCAGCATTTT.

The chain uses TRBV18 and TRBJ1-1; D unclear. V dropped 4 bases and J dropped 0 bases, with 12 bases sitting between them. CDR3 size: 15 residues. Germline V gives CDR1 KGHSH, CDR2 LQKENI. The CDR3 sequence is CASSLFAGLNTEAFF. The CDR3 region has the DNA TGTGCCAGCTCACTCTTCGCGGGGTTGAACACTGAAGCTTTCTTT.

The rearrangement uses TRBV27 and TRBJ2-1, with 7 positions matching TRBD2. This CDR3 is 15 amino acids long. Germline CDR1 is MNHEY and CDR2 is SMNVEV (reference sequence). The V and J ends lost 4 bases and 8 bases, in that order; junction bases with no gene match: 11. The CDR3 sequence is CASSYGGSTMDEQFF. CDR3 in DNA: TGTGCCAGCAGTTATGGCGGGAGTACAATGGATGAGCAGTTCTTC.

This chain links TRBV7-3 with TRBJ1-2; TRBD1 matches at 8 bases. V lost 0 bases, J lost 7 bases, and 7 bases stayed unmatched. The CDR3 is 15 residues long. Germline CDR1 is SGHTA and CDR2 is FQGTGA. The CDR3 nucleotides read TGTGCCAGCAGCTTAACGGGCGGACAGGGCTCTGGCTACACCTTC. Translation: CASSLTGGQGSGYTF.

V is TRBV7-9 and J is TRBJ1-6; 12 bases line up with TRBD1. CDR3 size: 16 residues. V shed 5 bases, J shed 9 bases, and the junction held 8 bases outside the gene matches. The germline V gene has CDR1 SEHNR and CDR2 FQNEAQ (reference sequence). For the CDR3, the DNA is TGTGCCAGCAGCCAAGGGACAGGGGGCGCGGCTTCACCCCTCCACTTT. This codes for CASSQGTGGAASPLHF.

CDR3 DNA sequence: TGTGCCAGCAGCTTACTCCTAGCGGGGGATTCGGAGCTGTTTTTT. Translation gives CASSLLLAGDSELFF. V and J are TRBV7-2 and TRBJ2-2; 10 nucleotides line up with TRBD2. Trimming at V came to 2 bases and at J to 10 bases, leaving 7 bases not matched to a gene. The V gene's germline CDR1 is SGHTA and CDR2 FQGNSA. The CDR3 loop spans 15 amino acids.

The V gene is TRBV7-6, the J gene TRBJ2-1; 11 bases agree with TRBD1. This CDR3 spans 17 amino acids. V gave up 5 bases and J gave up 3 bases; unmatched junction bases: 9. Germline V gene lookup returns CDR1 SGHVS and CDR2 FNYEAQ. The CDR3 DNA is TGTGCCAGCAGCAGAAGACCCGGGACAGGGGGCTACAATGAGCAGTTCTTC. Protein product: CASSRRPGTGGYNEQFF.

The chain employs TRBV6-5 and TRBJ1-5; D is unresolved. Trimming left V 10 bases short and J 0 bases short, with 16 bases between. This CDR3 is built from 15 residues. Per germline, CDR1 MNHEY and CDR2 SVGAGI. CDR3 coding DNA: TGTGCCACCACGGACGCGGGAGTTAGCAATCAGCCCCAGCATTTT. It specifies CATTDAGVSNQPQHF.

The chain uses TRBV5-4 and TRBJ1-4; 8 nucleotides agree with TRBD1. V lost 4 bases, J lost 2 bases, and 4 bases stayed unmatched. The CDR3 loop spans 15 amino acids. Germline V gene sequence: CDR1 SGHNT, CDR2 YYREEE (reference sequence). The CDR3 DNA follows: TGTGCCAGCAGCCTACAGGGGGGGACTAATGAAAAACTGTTTTTT. Its translation is CASSLQGGTNEKLFF.

The chain couples TRBV7-6 to TRBJ2-2, with TRBD2 identical over 9 bases. V lost 2 bases and J lost 6; bases outside the gene matches: 7. Germline CDR1 SGHVS, CDR2 FNYEAQ. The CDR3 spans 16 residues. CDR3 in DNA: TGTGCCAGCAGCTTACCTGCTAGCGGGATAGCCGGGGAGCTGTTTTTT. Its translation is CASSLPASGIAGELFF.

This clone has only one observation. DNA for the CDR3: TGTGCCAGCAGCATGGCCCCAACCTACGAGCAGTACTTC. As protein: CASSMAPTYEQYF. The rearrangement links TRBV11-2 to TRBJ2-7; no clear D. Germline CDR1 is SGHAT and CDR2 is FQNNGV. The CDR3 totals 13 residues. The V gene lost 5 bases and the J gene lost 2 bases, with 10 bases spanning the gap.

CDR3 region: CASSLDYPSSYEQYF. CDR3 coding DNA: TGTGCCAGCAGTCTCGACTACCCCAGCTCCTACGAGCAGTACTTC. V and J are TRBV27 and TRBJ2-7, with D maybe TRBD2 (5 bases). This CDR3 spans 15 amino acids. Trimming took off 5 bases at V and 0 bases at J, with 14 bases between the two ends. Germline V gene sequence: CDR1 MNHEY, CDR2 SMNVEV (reference sequence).

The chain carries TRBV7-9 and TRBJ2-7; the match to TRBD1 covers 9 bases. The V segment lost 8 bases and the J segment 3 bases; nucleotides outside the gene matches: 8. CDR3 length: 14 amino acids. Germline-derived CDR1 and CDR2 are SEHNR and FQNEAQ (reference sequence). CDR3 nucleotides: TGTGCCAGCGCCCTGGGACAGGGCCTCTACGAGCAGTACTTC. Translating it yields CASALGQGLYEQYF. Looking up the rest from reference TRBV7-9 and TRBJ2-7 gives the full variable domain: DTGVSQNPRHKITKRGQNVTFRCDPISEHNRLYWYRQTLGQGPEFLTYFQNEAQLEKSRLLSDRFSAERPKGSFSTLEIQRTEQGDSAMYLCASALGQGLYEQYFGPGTRLTVT.

This chain joins TRBV29-1 and TRBJ1-5; D unclear. CDR1 and CDR2 from the germline V gene are SQVTM and ANQGSEA. V lost 5 bases to trimming and J lost 0 bases, with 11 bases between them. CDR3 length equals 14 residues. The CDR3 protein is CSVSTGYSNQPQHF. CDR3 in DNA: TGCAGCGTTTCGACGGGTTATAGCAATCAGCCCCAGCATTTT. The full variable domain, with the rest looked up from reference TRBV29-1 and TRBJ1-5, is SAVISQKPSRDICQRGTSLTIQCQVDSQVTMMFWYRQQPGQSLTLIATANQGSEATYESGFVIDKFPISRPNLTFSTLTVSNMSPEDSSIYLCSVSTGYSNQPQHFGDGTRLSIL.

This chain connects TRBV5-1 to TRBJ2-1; 15 bases map to TRBD2. The CDR3 is 15 residues long. V lost 2 bases to trimming and J lost 7 bases; unmatched junction nucleotides: 1. Germline V gene data show CDR1 as SGHRS and CDR2 as YFSETQ. In nucleotides, the CDR3 is TGCGCCAGCAGCTTTGGGACTAGCGGGAGGAATGAGCAGTTCTTC. Its protein is CASSFGTSGRNEQFF.

The chain is built from TRBV2 and TRBJ1-5; D is unresolved. The V end was cut by 3 bases, the J end by 2 bases, with 8 bases between. CDR3 size: 14 residues. Germline CDR1 is SNHLY and CDR2 is FYNNEI. The CDR3 here is CASSDVSGNQPQHF. CDR3 bases: TGTGCCAGCAGTGACGTTTCCGGCAATCAGCCCCAGCATTTT.

The rearrangement links TRBV12-5 to TRBJ2-1; 11 nucleotides align to TRBD2. V trimming: 1 base; J trimming: 8 bases; junction bases outside the gene matches: 7. CDR1 LGHNT and CDR2 FRNRAP come from the germline V gene. This CDR3 contains 16 residues. CDR3 residues: CASGLAASGGIHEQFF. For the CDR3, the DNA is TGTGCTAGTGGTTTGGCAGCTAGCGGGGGGATCCATGAGCAGTTCTTC.

V and J are TRBV11-2 and TRBJ2-1, with TRBD2 identical over 9 bases. The V segment lost 6 bases and the J segment 8 bases; nucleotides outside the gene matches: 11. CDR3 size: 15 residues. Germline V lookup: CDR1 SGHAT, CDR2 FQNNGV. The chain's CDR3 is CASSARASGIDEQFF. Written as DNA, the CDR3 is TGTGCCAGCAGTGCCCGGGCTAGCGGGATCGATGAGCAGTTCTTC.

The genes are TRBV5-1 and TRBJ2-5, with D maybe TRBD2 (7 bases). With 2 bases removed from V and 5 bases from J, the gap between germline ends came to 16 bases. This CDR3 contains 15 residues. In germline, CDR1 is SGHRS, CDR2 YFSETQ. The CDR3 coding sequence is TGCGCCAGCAGCTTATACAGGGAGGGATACGAGACCCAGTACTTC. This sequence encodes CASSLYREGYETQYF.

The V and J genes are TRBV18 and TRBJ1-6; D gene uncertain. The germline V and J ends were trimmed by 3 bases and 12 bases, with 9 bases remaining between them. The CDR3 length is 12 residues. Per germline, CDR1 KGHSH and CDR2 LQKENI. The CDR3: CASSPGGVPLHF. The CDR3, as DNA: TGTGCCAGCTCACCGGGTGGGGTACCCCTCCACTTT.

The chain couples TRBV5-4 to TRBJ2-5, with 11 bases aligning to TRBD2. V dropped 4 bases and J dropped 2; count of bases not matched to a gene: 4. Germline lookup yields CDR1 SGHNT and CDR2 YYREEE (reference sequence). The CDR3 has 15 amino acids. The CDR3 coding sequence is TGTGCCAGCAGCCTACGGACTAGCGGGCAAGAGACCCAGTACTTC. It yields the protein CASSLRTSGQETQYF.